The 4 T cell receptor beta chains reported below all come from one sample, sequenced in a study of blood T cell repertoires in COVID-19. Assay: immunoSEQ multiplex PCR; the TCRdb copy retains only in-frame clones and omits some. This table holds over 200,000 clones, approximately 87% found once. Sequencing was done on a sample of peripheral blood. Receptors originate from a woman aged 70 to 79 with active or convalescent COVID-19.

The table lists this clone with a count of one. This chain joins TRBV3-1 (or the pseudogene TRBV3-2) and TRBJ1-1; D gene ambiguous. Germline-derived CDR1 and CDR2 are LGHDT and YNNKEL (reference sequence). The ends were cut back, 1 base at V and 8 bases at J, with 11 bases in the middle. The CDR3 has 13 residues. The CDR3 DNA follows: TGTGCCAGCAGCCAAGCCCCGTTGCGGGAAGCTTTCTTT. Protein sequence: CASSQAPLREAFF.

This clone was counted only a few times. The rearrangement uses TRBV4-1 and TRBJ2-7; 8 positions agree with TRBD1. CDR1 and CDR2 from the germline V gene are MGHRA and YSYEKL. V lost 0 bases and J lost 0; bases outside the gene matches: 4. This CDR3 is built from 16 residues. The CDR3, as DNA: TGCGCCAGCAGCCAAGATCCAGGGGGCACCTCCTACGAGCAGTACTTC. It encodes CASSQDPGGTSYEQYF.

This chain joins TRBV7-9 and TRBJ1-6, with D perhaps TRBD1 (5 bases). The CDR3 is 14 residues long. The V and J ends lost 3 bases and 7 bases respectively, with 10 bases between them. Germline CDR1 is SEHNR and CDR2 is FQNEAQ (reference sequence). The CDR3 DNA sequence: TGTGCCAGCAGCTTGGACATTACAAATTCACCCCTCCACTTT. This translates into CASSLDITNSPLHF. Based on the CDR3 plus reference TRBV7-9 and TRBJ1-6, the full variable domain is DTGVSQNPRHKITKRGQNVTFRCDPISEHNRLYWYRQTLGQGPEFLTYFQNEAQLEKSRLLSDRFSAERPKGSFSTLEIQRTEQGDSAMYLCASSLDITNSPLHFGNGTRLTVT.

This sequence joins TRBV25-1 and TRBJ2-1, with TRBD2 identical over 11 bases. The CDR3 length is 17 residues. Germline CDR1 MGHDK, CDR2 SYGVNS. V shed 2 bases, J shed 0 bases, and the junction held 3 bases outside the gene matches. CDR3 residues: CASSEGTSGGSYNEQFF. CDR3 nucleotide sequence: TGTGCCAGCAGTGAAGGAACTAGCGGGGGCTCCTACAATGAGCAGTTCTTC. The full variable domain, with the rest looked up from reference TRBV25-1 and TRBJ2-1, is EADIYQTPRYLVIGTGKKITLECSQTMGHDKMYWYQQDPGMELHLIHYSYGVNSTEKGDLSSESTVSRIRTEHFPLTLESARPSHTSQYLCASSEGTSGGSYNEQFFGPGTRLTVL.